This TCR beta chain was identified in a study of CD4+ T cells in melanoma. Study findings and constraints: Reportedly, melanoma neoantigen-specific CD4+ T cells showed varied differentiation states. CD8+ T cell, macrophage and B cell function reportedly correlated with neoantigen-specific CD4+ T cells.

This table comes from immunoSEQ multiplex PCR, and its TCRdb copy is limited to in-frame clones, with some not included. Found here are 15,000 to 20,000 clones, 83% of them singletons; the top ten hold around 5%. To note about this clone: Its target is unknown.

CDR1 is SGHVS, CDR2 FNYEAQ, per germline. Between the trimmed V and J ends, which lost 3 bases and 2 bases, there was a span of 10 bases. This CDR3 region has 14 residues. Sequencing input: cells from a culture (not recorded whether cultured in vitro). The J gene is TRBJ2-5, the V gene TRBV7-6, with D unresolved. The sequence was collected from a human donor with melanoma. The CDR3: CASSFIEEQETQYF. As DNA, the CDR3 is TGTGCCAGCAGCTTCATAGAGGAGCAAGAGACCCAGTACTTC.